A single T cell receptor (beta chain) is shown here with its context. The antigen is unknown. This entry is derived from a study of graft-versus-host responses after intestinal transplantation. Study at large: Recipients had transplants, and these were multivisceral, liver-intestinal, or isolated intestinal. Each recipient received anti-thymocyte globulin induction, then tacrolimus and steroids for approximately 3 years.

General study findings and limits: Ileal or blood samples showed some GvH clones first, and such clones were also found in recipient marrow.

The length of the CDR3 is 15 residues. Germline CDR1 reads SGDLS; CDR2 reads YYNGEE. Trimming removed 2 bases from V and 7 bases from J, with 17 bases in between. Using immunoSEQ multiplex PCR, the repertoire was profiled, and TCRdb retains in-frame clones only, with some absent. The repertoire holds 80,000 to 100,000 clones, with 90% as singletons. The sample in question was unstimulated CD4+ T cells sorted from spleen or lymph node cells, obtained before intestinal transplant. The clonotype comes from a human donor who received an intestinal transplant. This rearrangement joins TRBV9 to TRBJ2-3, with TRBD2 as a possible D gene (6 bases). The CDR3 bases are TGTGCCAGCAGCGTTACGGGCGGGGCGGGGTATACGCAGTATTTT. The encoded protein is CASSVTGGAGYTQYF.